A selection of T cell receptor beta chains follows, all from one sample in a study of T cells in Graves' hyperthyroidism and ophthalmopathy. TCRdb redid the calling of the multiplex PCR reads with MiXCR, one entry per CDR3 protein. Of 410,000 or so distinct CDR3 sequences listed, roughly 14% are singletons. The sample taken for sequencing was blood. The receptors stem from a man aged 18 to 29 with Graves' ophthalmopathy. The CDR3 runs from the conserved cysteine through the conserved F or W. A D gene is named only where the DNA matches it firmly. Not all rows give a size; the values are once, few, many and, for expanded clones, a class.

abundance | j_gene | d_gene | v_gene | CDR3nt | CDR3aa
many | TRBJ2-1 | TRBD2 | TRBV6-6 | TGTGCCAGCAGTTACTCGTTCGGGAGGTCCTACAATGAGCAGTTCTTC | CASSYSFGRSYNEQFF
many | TRBJ1-2 | . | TRBV29-1 | TGCAGCGTTGTCCGACAAGACAAAAACAACTATGGCTACACCTTC | CSVVRQDKNNYGYTF
many | TRBJ2-2 | . | TRBV5-1 | TGCGCCAGCAGCCCTACTAGCACCAGTTCCACCGGGGAGCTGTTTTTT | CASSPTSTSSTGELFF
few | TRBJ2-1 | . | TRBV19 | TGTGCCAGTAGTATGACAGGCCGCCGGGATGAGCAGTTCTTC | CASSMTGRRDEQFF
many | TRBJ2-7 | . | TRBV7-8 | TGTGCCAGCAGCTTAGTAGGTCCAGGGACGGCTGCCTACGAGCAGTACTTC | CASSLVGPGTAAYEQYF
many | TRBJ2-7 | TRBD2 | TRBV20-1 | TGCAGTGCATGGACTAGCAATGGGCTTGAGCAGTACTTC | CSAWTSNGLEQYF
. | TRBJ2-2 | . | TRBV10-1 | TGCGCCAGCAGTGAGGGGGGGGCGGGTCACGGGGAGCTGTTTTTT | CASSEGGAGHGELFF
many | TRBJ2-3 | . | TRBV6-5 | TGTGCCAGCAGTTACTCAAAGGGGTTGACAGATACGCAGTATTTT | CASSYSKGLTDTQYF
many | TRBJ1-1 | . | TRBV3-1 | TGTGCCAGCAGCCCTCGCGGAGGGGGTTCCATGAACACTGAAGCTTTCTTT | CASSPRGGGSMNTEAFF
. | TRBJ2-1 | . | TRBV27 | TGTGCCAGCACCGGCGGGATGCTTGAGCAGTTCTTC | CASTGGMLEQFF
many | TRBJ2-5 | . | TRBV27 | TGTGCCAGCAGTTTCCAGGGACGGCCTCAGTACTTC | CASSFQGRPQYF
many | TRBJ2-1 | . | TRBV7-3 | TGTGCCAGCAGCTTAATGGTAGCACCAATTAATGAGCAGTTCTTC | CASSLMVAPINEQFF
. | TRBJ2-2 | . | TRBV29-1 | TGCAGCGTTGTCAGGGACACCGGGGAGCTGTTTTTT | CSVVRDTGELFF
many | TRBJ2-7 | . | TRBV2 | TGTGCCAGCAGCGAAGGCCGGGACGACAACGAGCAGTACTTC | CASSEGRDDNEQYF
many | TRBJ2-1 | . | TRBV11-3 | TGTGCCAGCAGCTTAGAGGTCTCTGACTACAATGAGCAGTTCTTC | CASSLEVSDYNEQFF
many | TRBJ1-2 | TRBD1 | TRBV6-1 | TGTGCCAGCAGAATCGAACCGGGACAGGTCTATGGCTACACCTTC | CASRIEPGQVYGYTF
few | TRBJ1-6 | . | TRBV4-1 | TGCGCCAGCAGCCAAGAAGGCCAGGGGTCCTCACCCCTCCACTTT | CASSQEGQGSSPLHF
many | TRBJ2-3 | TRBD2 | TRBV20-1 | TGCAGTGCTAGAGCCATAGCGGGAGGGTACACAGATACGCAGTATTTT | CSARAIAGGYTDTQYF
many | TRBJ1-5 | TRBD1 | TRBV7-9 | TGTGCCAGCAGCTTAGGACAGGGTCCTCAGCCCCAGCATTTT | CASSLGQGPQPQHF
few | TRBJ2-1 | . | TRBV24-1 | TGTGCCACCAGTCACGAACGGGGGGCCTCCTACAATGAGCAGTTCTTC | CATSHERGASYNEQFF
many | TRBJ2-7 | . | TRBV11-2 | TGTGCCAGCAGCTTAGAGGGCGGAACCTACGAGCAGTACTTC | CASSLEGGTYEQYF
many | TRBJ2-1 | . | TRBV6-1 | TGTGCCAGCAGTGAAAGGACAGCCTACAATGAGCAGTTCTTC | CASSERTAYNEQFF
many | TRBJ1-1 | TRBD1 | TRBV14 | TGTGCCAGCAGCCAGCACAGGGGAACTGAAGCTTTCTTT | CASSQHRGTEAFF
many | TRBJ1-6 | TRBD1 | TRBV13 | TGTGCCAGCAGCATCGGGACAGGAGCTTCACCCCTCCACTTT | CASSIGTGASPLHF
many | TRBJ2-3 | . | TRBV5-1 | TGCGCCAGCAGCTCAGGCCGTAATTCAGATACGCAGTATTTT | CASSSGRNSDTQYF
many | TRBJ2-1 | TRBD1 | TRBV11-2 | TGTGCCAGCAGCTTCCGGGACAGGGGGTTCGAAGGCTCCTACAATGAGCAGTTCTTC | CASSFRDRGFEGSYNEQFF
many | TRBJ2-5 | TRBD2 | TRBV6-1 | TGTGCCAGCAGTCGGGGGGAAGGGGCCAGGGAGACCCAGTACTTC | CASSRGEGARETQYF
. | TRBJ2-1 | TRBD2 | TRBV25-1 | TGTGCCAGCGGGTCAGCGGGAGGGACCTACAATGAGCAGTTCTTC | CASGSAGGTYNEQFF
many | TRBJ1-5 | . | TRBV3-1 | TGTGCCAGCAGCCAAGATCCGGGGAGCAATCAGCCCCAGCATTTT | CASSQDPGSNQPQHF
. | TRBJ2-2 | TRBD1 | TRBV29-1 | TGCAGCGTATGGACAGGGGTTGGCGGGGAGCTGTTTTTT | CSVWTGVGGELFF
many | TRBJ2-1 | TRBD2 | TRBV7-2 | TGTGCCAGCAGCTTAGCCAGCGGGGGGGCCTACCATGAGCAGTTCTTC | CASSLASGGAYHEQFF
. | TRBJ2-7 | TRBD2 | TRBV4-2 | TGTGCCAGCAGCCAAGAGACTAGCGGGAGTAGCTCCTACGAGCAGTACTTC | CASSQETSGSSSYEQYF
many | TRBJ1-2 | . | TRBV19 | TGTGCCAGTACCACAGTGGGCCAGCCAAACCTTGGCTACACCTTC | CASTTVGQPNLGYTF
once | TRBJ2-3 | . | TRBV5-5 | TGTGCCAGCAGCTTGGCTTGGGGCACAGATACGCAGTATTTT | CASSLAWGTDTQYF
many | TRBJ2-1 | TRBD2 | TRBV20-1 | TGCAGTGCTAGAGGTGTGGGCGGGAGGGTCTCCTACAATGAGCAGTTCTTC | CSARGVGGRVSYNEQFF
few | TRBJ1-4 | TRBD1 | TRBV9 | TGTGCCAGCAGCCCCGGACAGGGGAGAGGTAATGAAAAACTGTTTTTT | CASSPGQGRGNEKLFF
many | TRBJ2-7 | . | TRBV7-2 | TGTGCCAGCAGGGCCCAAGCGGCCGAGCAGTACTTC | CASRAQAAEQYF
many | TRBJ2-2 | TRBD2 | TRBV20-1 | TGCAGTGCTAGAGGCTTGACTAGCACAACCGGGGAGCTGTTTTTT | CSARGLTSTTGELFF
few | TRBJ2-1 | . | TRBV19 | TGTGCCACCTCCCCCACCACCCTAAGCAATGAGCAGTTCTTC | CATSPTTLSNEQFF
many | TRBJ2-2 | . | TRBV7-3 | TGTGCCAGCAGCTTATCACGAGGAACCGGGGAGCTGTTTTTT | CASSLSRGTGELFF
few | TRBJ1-6 | . | TRBV7-9 | TGTGCCAGCAGCTCGGAGGGGGTTTGGAATTCACCCCTCCACTTT | CASSSEGVWNSPLHF
many | TRBJ1-2 | TRBD1 | TRBV10-3 | TGTGCCATCACCCCCGGGACAGAGTATGGCTACACCTTC | CAITPGTEYGYTF
many | TRBJ2-3 | . | TRBV29-1 | TGCAGCGTTGAAGCGGAAGGGTTTCGGGATACGCAGTATTTT | CSVEAEGFRDTQYF
few | TRBJ2-5 | TRBD1 | TRBV6-1 | TGTGCCAGCAGTAAACGACAGGGGTTAGAGACCCAGTACTTC | CASSKRQGLETQYF
many | TRBJ1-3 | . | TRBV6-6 | TGTGCCAGCAGTTACTCTGGGACCCCCGGAAACACCATATATTTT | CASSYSGTPGNTIYF
many | TRBJ1-1 | . | TRBV30 | TGTGCCTGGAGTTCCATCCTGAGGACTGAAGCTTTCTTT | CAWSSILRTEAFF
few | TRBJ2-5 | . | TRBV5-6 | TGTGCCAGCAGCTTGACAGGCCAGACCCAGTACTTC | CASSLTGQTQYF
few | TRBJ2-3 | TRBD2 | TRBV20-1 | TGCAGTGCTAGGATCGAGGGCGGGGGGATGGGGACAGATACGCAGTATTTT | CSARIEGGGMGTDTQYF
few | TRBJ2-4 | . | TRBV24-1 | TGTGCCACCAGTGGAGCGACAGACCAAAACATTCAGTACTTC | CATSGATDQNIQYF
many | TRBJ2-3 | . | TRBV5-1 | TGCGCCAGCAGCTTGTCTGGGGATCGGAGCACAGATACGCAGTATTTT | CASSLSGDRSTDTQYF
many | TRBJ2-7 | TRBD1 | TRBV6-1 | TGTGCCAGCAGCCAGACAGGGTTCGATGTCTCCTACGAGCAGTACTTC | CASSQTGFDVSYEQYF
. | TRBJ1-2 | . | TRBV6-1 | TGTGCCAGCAGGGACAGCCAAAAGCCCGGATATGGCTACACCTTC | CASRDSQKPGYGYTF